A selection of T cell receptor beta chains follows, all from one sample in a study of cytotoxic CD8 clonotypes in ibrutinib-treated CLL. Profiled with immunoSEQ multiplex PCR; TCRdb holds only in-frame clones, not every one. The sample includes some 170,000 clones, 70% to 90% of them seen just once. Sequenced material: PBMCs, taken at disease progression, from a patient treated with ibrutinib. The receptors originated from a human donor with chronic lymphocytic leukemia. Each CDR3 is given with its conserved first and last residue. The order of the fields is V gene, D gene, J gene, CDR3 protein. A D gene is named only where the DNA matches it firmly.

>TRBV19|TRBD2|TRBJ2-1
CASSIATGLAAYNEQFF
>TRBV6-5|NA|TRBJ2-7
CASSFNTRTSYEQYF
>TRBV2|NA|TRBJ2-7
CASSRGWEGGEQYF
>TRBV9|NA|TRBJ2-3
CASSVEAASTDTQYF
>TRBV7-2|NA|TRBJ2-7
CASSASGLLEQYF
>TRBV4-3|NA|TRBJ2-1
CASSQTNVPRVMGNEQFF
>TRBV6-5|NA|TRBJ2-1
CATTFRYNEQFF
>TRBV30|NA|TRBJ1-5
CAWSVRRKDQPQHF
>TRBV19|NA|TRBJ1-4
CASSIGGTGSATNEKLFF
>TRBV7-9|TRBD2|TRBJ2-5
CASSLEWLAGGETQYF
>TRBV7-6|NA|TRBJ2-4
CASSLAGAGNIQYF
>TRBV4-2|TRBD2|TRBJ2-7
CASSQERETRYEQYF
>TRBV27|NA|TRBJ2-3
CASSLFPPSAISTDTQYF
>TRBV7-2|NA|TRBJ1-5
CASSTGGTAGQPQHF
>TRBV5-6|NA|TRBJ1-2
CASSLIWGRDGYTF
>TRBV9|NA|TRBJ2-6
CASSAADSGANVLTF
>TRBV27|NA|TRBJ2-3
CASSLRHTTDTQYF
>TRBV5-1|TRBD1|TRBJ2-5
CASSLQGAQETQYF
>TRBV9|NA|TRBJ2-1
CASSAIGPSYNEQFF
>TRBV11-1|NA|TRBJ2-1
CASSLATGREATLWDEQFF
>TRBV5-5|NA|TRBJ1-5
CASSPPGSNQPQHF
>TRBV19|NA|TRBJ1-4
CASSIGIAGPYGKLFF
>TRBV28|NA|TRBJ1-5
CASSLGGNMYQPQHF
>TRBV10-3|NA|TRBJ2-2
CAISESYRGHTGELFF
>TRBV6-5|TRBD1|TRBJ2-7
CASRWTGAYEQYF
>TRBV29-1|TRBD2|TRBJ2-3
CSVEGGSGRAPDTQYF
>TRBV9|NA|TRBJ1-2
CASSVGSGGYTF
>TRBV30|TRBD1|TRBJ1-1
CAWSLQGAGNTEAFF
>TRBV6-1|NA|TRBJ2-1
CASSERSSYNEQFF
>TRBV7-3|NA|TRBJ2-5
CASSPNSGQLTQETQYF
>TRBV10-2|TRBD2|TRBJ2-5
CASSWGAGGGPETQYF
>TRBV19|NA|TRBJ1-2
CASSRRVAGYTF
>TRBV5-1|NA|TRBJ1-1
CASSLEGLPAGEAFF
>TRBV27|TRBD1|TRBJ2-6
CASRSGTGSGANVLTF
>TRBV19|NA|TRBJ2-7
CASSIRQPRGGEYF
>TRBV15|TRBD1|TRBJ1-3
CATSSRTGSGNTIYF
>TRBV2|TRBD1|TRBJ1-1
CASKGQQMNTEAFF
>TRBV5-1|NA|TRBJ1-5
CASSLGAVSDQPQHF